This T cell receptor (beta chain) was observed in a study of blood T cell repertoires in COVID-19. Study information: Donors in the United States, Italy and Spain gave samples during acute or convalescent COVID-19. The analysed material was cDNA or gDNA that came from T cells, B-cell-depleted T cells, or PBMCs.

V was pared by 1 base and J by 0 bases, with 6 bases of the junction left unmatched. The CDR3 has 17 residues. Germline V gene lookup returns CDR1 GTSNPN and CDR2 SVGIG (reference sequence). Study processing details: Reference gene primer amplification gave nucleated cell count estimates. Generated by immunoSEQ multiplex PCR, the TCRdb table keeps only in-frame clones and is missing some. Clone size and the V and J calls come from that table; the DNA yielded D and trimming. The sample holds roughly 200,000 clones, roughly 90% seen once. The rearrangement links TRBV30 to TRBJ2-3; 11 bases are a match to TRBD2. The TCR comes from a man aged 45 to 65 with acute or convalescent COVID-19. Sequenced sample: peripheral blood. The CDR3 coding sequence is TGTGCCTGGAGTGAACCCCGACTAGCGGGAAGCACAGATACGCAGTATTTT. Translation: CAWSEPRLAGSTDTQYF.